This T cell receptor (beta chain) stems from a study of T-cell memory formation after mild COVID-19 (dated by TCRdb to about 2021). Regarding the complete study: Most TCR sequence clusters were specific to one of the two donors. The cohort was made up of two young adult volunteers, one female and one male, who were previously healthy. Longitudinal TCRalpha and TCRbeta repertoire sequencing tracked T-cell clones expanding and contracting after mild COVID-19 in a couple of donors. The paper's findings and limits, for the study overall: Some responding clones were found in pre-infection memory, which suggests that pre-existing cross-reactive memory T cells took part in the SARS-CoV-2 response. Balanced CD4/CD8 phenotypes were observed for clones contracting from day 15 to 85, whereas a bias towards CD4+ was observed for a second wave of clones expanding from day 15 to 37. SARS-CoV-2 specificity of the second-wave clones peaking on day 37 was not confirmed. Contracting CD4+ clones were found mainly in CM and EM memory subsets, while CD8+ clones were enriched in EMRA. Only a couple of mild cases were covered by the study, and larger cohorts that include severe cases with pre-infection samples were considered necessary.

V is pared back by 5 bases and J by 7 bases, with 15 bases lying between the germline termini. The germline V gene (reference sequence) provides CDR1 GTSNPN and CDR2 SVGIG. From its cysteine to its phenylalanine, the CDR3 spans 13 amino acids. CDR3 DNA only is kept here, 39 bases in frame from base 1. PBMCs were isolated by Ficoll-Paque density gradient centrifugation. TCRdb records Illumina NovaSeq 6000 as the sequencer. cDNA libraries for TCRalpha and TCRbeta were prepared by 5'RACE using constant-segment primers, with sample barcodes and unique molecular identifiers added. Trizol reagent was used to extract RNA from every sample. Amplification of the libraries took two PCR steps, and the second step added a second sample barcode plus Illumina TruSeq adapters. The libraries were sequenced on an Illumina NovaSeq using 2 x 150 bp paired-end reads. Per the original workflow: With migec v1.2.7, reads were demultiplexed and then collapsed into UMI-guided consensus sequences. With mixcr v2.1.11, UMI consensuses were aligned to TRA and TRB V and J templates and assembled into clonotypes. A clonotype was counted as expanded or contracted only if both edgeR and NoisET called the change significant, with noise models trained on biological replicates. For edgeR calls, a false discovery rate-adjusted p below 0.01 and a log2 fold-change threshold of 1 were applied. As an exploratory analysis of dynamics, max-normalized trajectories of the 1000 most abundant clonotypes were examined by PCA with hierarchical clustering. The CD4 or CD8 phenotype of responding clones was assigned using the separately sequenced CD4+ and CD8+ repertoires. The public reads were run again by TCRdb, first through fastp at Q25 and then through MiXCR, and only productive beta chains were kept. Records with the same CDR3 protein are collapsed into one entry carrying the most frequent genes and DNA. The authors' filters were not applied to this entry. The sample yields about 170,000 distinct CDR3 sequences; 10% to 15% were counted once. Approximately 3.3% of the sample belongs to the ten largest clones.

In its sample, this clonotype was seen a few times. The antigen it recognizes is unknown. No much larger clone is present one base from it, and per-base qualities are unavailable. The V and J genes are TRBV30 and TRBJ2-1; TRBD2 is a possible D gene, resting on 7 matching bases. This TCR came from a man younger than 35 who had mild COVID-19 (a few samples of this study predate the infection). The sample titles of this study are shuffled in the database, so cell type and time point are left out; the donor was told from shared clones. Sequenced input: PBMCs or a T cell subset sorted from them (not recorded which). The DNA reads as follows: TGTGCCTGGCGGTGGGGGGGCCGAAATGAGCAGTTCTTC. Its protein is CAWRWGGRNEQFF.